This T cell receptor beta chain was recorded in a study of blood T cells in healthy people across ages. A second PCR of about 6 to 12 cycles used a sample-barcoded 5' primer and a J-beta primer mix. Every cDNA was tagged by a template-switch adaptor with 12 random nucleotides. TCRdb reprocessed the 5' RACE reads via MiXCR and lists one record per CDR3 protein. Of 750,000 to 1,000,000 distinct CDR3 sequences in the sample, almost 30% are singletons; the top ten hold roughly 10%. Concerning this clonotype itself: Its target is not known.

V was pared by 6 bases and J by 0 bases, with 7 bases between. This CDR3 spans 13 amino acids. Germline CDR1 reads SGHTA; CDR2 reads FQGTGA. Notes on the study in general: As age increased, TCR beta diversity per million T cells fell in a roughly linear fashion.

Separately, the same data were catalogued under a study of T cells of mothers and their children. This second report adds: A few mothers and their six children, all healthy Caucasians, donated. Every mother supplied over 9 million TCR beta CDR3 reads and every child a few million.

The origin of this receptor is a woman in her forties in good health. The rearrangement joins TRBV7-3 to TRBJ2-3; perhaps TRBD1 as D (5 bases). The sequenced sample consisted of blood. The CDR3 DNA reads as TGTGCCAGCAGGGACATTAGCACAGATACGCAGTATTTT. Encoded protein: CASRDISTDTQYF.